Shown below are 6 T cell receptor beta chains from a single sample sequenced in a study of blood T cell repertoires in COVID-19. Sequenced by immunoSEQ multiplex PCR; TCRdb stores in-frame clones only, minus some. This repertoire shows 200,000 to 250,000 clones, 84% found once; its top ten account for 15% to 20%. Sample: peripheral blood. The receptors were sampled from a man aged 30 to 45 with active or convalescent COVID-19.

This clone came up once. The CDR3, as DNA: TGTGCCAGCAGCCAGGGGGCGTCTAATTCACCCCTCCACTTT. Protein product: CASSQGASNSPLHF. The V gene is TRBV6-5, the J gene TRBJ1-6, with 8 bases that match TRBD1. The V gene end was trimmed by 6 bases and the J gene end by 6 bases; junction bases not matched to a gene: 4. The germline gives CDR1 MNHEY, CDR2 SVGAGI. The CDR3 runs to 14 residues.

This chain joins TRBV28 and TRBJ1-1; D perhaps matches TRBD1 (5 bases). The CDR3 consists of 13 residues. V was shortened by 4 bases and J by 7 bases, with 13 bases between the two germline ends. Germline V CDR1 and CDR2: MDHEN, SYDVKM. The CDR3 DNA reads TGTGCCAGCAGTTCTAGGACACGGAGTGAAGCTTTCTTT. Residues: CASSSRTRSEAFF. Combining the CDR3 with reference TRBV28 and TRBJ1-1 gives the whole variable domain DVKVTQSSRYLVKRTGEKVFLECVQDMDHENMFWYRQDPGLGLRLIYFSYDVKMKEKGDIPEGYSVSREKKERFSLILESASTNQTSMYLCASSSRTRSEAFFGQGTRLTVV.

The V call is TRBV5-1, the J call TRBJ2-3; a possible D gene is TRBD2 (6 bases). The CDR3 is 13 residues long. V was clipped by 0 bases and J by 8 bases, with 10 bases between them. In germline, CDR1 is SGHRS, CDR2 YFSETQ. The CDR3 nucleotides are TGCGCCAGCAGCTTGGTGGGACTGAGTACGCAGTATTTT. It codes for CASSLVGLSTQYF. The whole variable domain, remainder taken from reference TRBV5-1 and TRBJ2-3, is KAGVTQTPRYLIKTRGQQVTLSCSPISGHRSVSWYQQTPGQGLQFLFEYFSETQRNKGNFPGRFSGRQFSNSRSEMNVSTLELGDSALYLCASSLVGLSTQYFGPGTRLTVL.

This sequence joins TRBV7-2 and TRBJ2-3; TRBD2 is a possible D gene (6 bases). Trimming took off 5 bases at V and 0 bases at J, with 9 bases between the two ends. Germline values: CDR1 SGHTA, CDR2 FQGNSA. There are 14 residues in the CDR3. CDR3 bases: TGTGCCAGCAGCCCGGGACTTAGCACAGATACGCAGTATTTT. Residues: CASSPGLSTDTQYF.

The gene calls are TRBV24-1 and TRBJ2-5; D is perhaps TRBD2 (8 bases). Trimming left V 4 bases short and J 4 bases short, with 24 bases between. CDR3 length: 18 amino acids. Per the germline V gene, CDR1 is KGHDR and CDR2 is SFDVKD. CDR3 in DNA: TGTGCCACCAGTGACCCTGGACGGGGACTAGGGGGCGGAGAGACCCAGTACTTC. Protein product: CATSDPGRGLGGGETQYF.

The genes are TRBV21-1 and TRBJ2-1; the table's D gene call, TRBD1, was not cross checked with the DNA. TRBV21-1 is a pseudogene. The CDR3 consists of 14 residues. CDR3 sequence (DNA): TGTGCCAGCGAAGGAAGGACAGGTAGTAATGAGCAGTTCTTC. It yields the protein CASEGRTGSNEQFF.